The rows below give T cell receptor beta chains drawn from one sample of a study of vaccination and CD4 T cells after COVID-19. TCRdb redid the calling of the PCR reads with MiXCR, one entry per CDR3 protein. The data contain 10,000 to 13,000 distinct CDR3 sequences, roughly 28% of them seen just once; the ten biggest clones take up around 9.5%. These receptors have no known antigen. Sequencing used CD4+ T cells from blood, cultured in vitro. These receptors all come from a human donor who had recovered from COVID-19. Each CDR3 is given with its conserved first and last residue. Each record gives: D gene, V gene, CDR3 protein. D genes are given only for firm matches.

.	TRBV7-2	CASSLVGGRDIQYF
TRBD2	TRBV24-1	CATSLAGGDTQYF
.	TRBV7-8	CASSDRSYEQYF
.	TRBV6-1	CASRLVGVDTGELFF
TRBD1	TRBV20-1	CSAHRDRGGTEAFF
.	TRBV7-6	CASSSRVTGELFF
.	TRBV11-3	CASSLVAGGETQYF
TRBD1	TRBV7-2	CASRLGQPSYEQYF
TRBD1	TRBV27	CASSPPIPTGGYEQYF
TRBD2	TRBV20-1	CSARDASGRGDEQYF
.	TRBV12-3/TRBV12-4	CASSFNGFGYTF
.	TRBV12-3/TRBV12-4	CASSSGRGETQYF
.	TRBV20-1	CSASRYNEQFF
TRBD1	TRBV7-2	CASSPRDRGYEQYF
.	TRBV7-2	CASSLGGSAEAFF
.	TRBV7-2	CASTAGRPPNEQFF
.	TRBV20-1	CSALDRGGSGANVLTF
TRBD1	TRBV7-2	CASSLAGTAITYEQYF
.	TRBV7-9	CASSSAKLTGKVSYEQYF
TRBD2	TRBV5-1	CASSPRPGGSGANVLTF
.	TRBV5-1	CASSLEGATDTQYF
TRBD1	TRBV5-4	CASSSTTGTGHEQYF
.	TRBV19	CASRATGTNTGELFF
.	TRBV21-1	CASSPSHKQYF
.	TRBV7-3	CASSLTGPDTQYF
.	TRBV11-3	CASSVADTQYF
TRBD2	TRBV6-1	CASSPLAGPREQYF
.	TRBV18	CASRGPENTEAFF
.	TRBV20-1	CSATGARREQYF